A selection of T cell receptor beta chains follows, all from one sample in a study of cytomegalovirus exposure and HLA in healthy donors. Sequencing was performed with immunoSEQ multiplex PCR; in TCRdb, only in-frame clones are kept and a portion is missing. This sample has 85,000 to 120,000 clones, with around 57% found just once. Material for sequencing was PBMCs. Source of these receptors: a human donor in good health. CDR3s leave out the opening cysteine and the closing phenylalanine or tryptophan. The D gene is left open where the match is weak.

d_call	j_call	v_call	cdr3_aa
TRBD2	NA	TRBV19	ASSIVREGEQY
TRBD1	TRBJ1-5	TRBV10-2	ASSDERTGYQPQH
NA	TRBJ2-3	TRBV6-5	ASSYSRRAGTDTQY
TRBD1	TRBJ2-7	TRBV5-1	ASSTGTGTYEQY
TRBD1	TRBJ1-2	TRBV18	ASSPDQGAPGYGYT
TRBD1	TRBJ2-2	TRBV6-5	ASTITGTGVGELF
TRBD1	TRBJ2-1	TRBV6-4	ASSTGTGDYNEQF
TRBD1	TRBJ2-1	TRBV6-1	ASSAGTGGGVEF
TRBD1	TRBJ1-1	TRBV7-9	ASNIGQGATEAF
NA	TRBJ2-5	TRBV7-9	SSSAPRETQY
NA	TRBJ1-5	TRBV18	ASSPKESNQPQH
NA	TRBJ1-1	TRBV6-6	ASTLGPGRYTEAF
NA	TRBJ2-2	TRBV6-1	ASSGLANTGELF